These 17 T cell receptor beta chains came from one sample sequenced in a study of early T cells in non-severe SARS-CoV-2 infection. TCRdb re-called the 5' RACE reads through MiXCR, storing one row per CDR3 protein. The data show about 64,000 distinct CDR3 sequences, around 11% seen once. The specimen was whole blood, collected at baseline. These receptors all stem from an adult who was a healthcare worker with PCR-confirmed SARS-CoV-2 infection or an uninfected control (not recorded which).

The V call is TRBV6-2 or TRBV6-3, the J call TRBJ1-1, with 7 bases lining up with TRBD1. The CDR3 runs 15 residues. Germline assignment: CDR1 MNHEY and CDR2 SVGEGT. V shed 6 bases, J shed 4 bases, and the junction held 11 bases outside the gene matches. CDR3 amino acids: CASSTTRQGGTEAFF. The CDR3 nucleotides are TGTGCCAGCAGCACAACCCGACAGGGAGGCACTGAAGCTTTCTTT.

This clonotype was found a few times. The V and J genes are TRBV20-1 and TRBJ2-1; D perhaps matches TRBD2 (7 bases). CDR1 is DFQATT, CDR2 SNEGSKA, per germline (reference sequence). V dropped 0 bases and J dropped 9 bases, with 30 bases sitting between them. CDR3 size: 19 residues. CDR3: CSARDWGGSRRGPQGEQFF. The CDR3 DNA reads TGCAGTGCTAGAGATTGGGGTGGTAGTAGGCGGGGGCCACAGGGTGAGCAGTTCTTC.

The rearrangement uses TRBV7-2 and TRBJ2-3; D is possibly TRBD2 (7 bases). This CDR3 has 15 residues. Trimming removed 1 base from V and 6 bases from J, with 14 bases in between. Looked up from germline, CDR1 is SGHTA and CDR2 is FQGNSA. The CDR3, as DNA: TGTGCCAGCAGCTTAGTATCTGCGGGGGCGGATACGCAGTATTTT. It is translated as CASSLVSAGADTQYF.

To note about this clonotype: Relative to the germline gene, one junction end is altered; a read error may explain this. The V call is TRBV7-7, the J call TRBJ2-2, with 11 bases that match TRBD2. The CDR3 has 17 amino acids. Germline V CDR1 and CDR2: SSHAT, FNYEAQ (reference sequence). CDR3 DNA: TGTGCTAGCAGCTTATCCCCTAGCGGGGGGTCCACCGGGGAGCTGTTTTTT. This sequence encodes CASSLSPSGGSTGELFF.

In nucleotides, the CDR3 is TGTGCCTGGAGTGAGGTCCACGAGCAGTACTTC. Translated, it gives CAWSEVHEQYF. The rearrangement links TRBV30 to TRBJ2-7; D is uncertain. V was pared by 1 base and J by 5 bases, with 6 bases between. The CDR3 runs 11 residues. CDR1 is GTSNPN, CDR2 SVGIG, per germline (reference sequence).

V and J are TRBV5-1 and TRBJ1-5; 8 bases map to TRBD1. V lost 0 bases to trimming and J lost 2 bases; unmatched junction nucleotides: 1. Germline V gives CDR1 SGHRS, CDR2 YFSETQ. The CDR3 is 15 residues long. CDR3 amino acids: CASSLEDRGNQPQHF. CDR3 in DNA: TGCGCCAGCAGCTTGGAGGACAGGGGCAATCAGCCCCAGCATTTT.

This clonotype was detected only a few times. This chain links TRBV4-1 with TRBJ1-3; no reliable D call. This CDR3 spans 13 amino acids. The germline V gene encodes CDR1 MGHRA and CDR2 YSYEKL. Deletions cut 1 base from V and 10 bases from J, with 11 bases between. CDR3 DNA sequence: TGCGCCAGCAGCCAAGTACTGGGAGGAACCATATATTTT. The encoded protein is CASSQVLGGTIYF.

V is TRBV6-5 and J is TRBJ1-1; no reliable D call. Germline CDR1 and CDR2: MNHEY and SVGAGI. The CDR3 has 15 amino acids. Trimming left V 6 bases short and J 1 base short, with 15 bases between. The CDR3 region is CASSLSRRANTEAFF. DNA for the CDR3: TGTGCCAGCAGCCTATCGAGGCGGGCGAACACTGAAGCTTTCTTT.

The table lists this clonotype with many counts. The chain links TRBV12-3 or TRBV12-4 to TRBJ1-5; the D is unclear. CDR3 size: 11 residues. V gave up 7 bases and J gave up 9 bases, with 10 bases separating them. CDR3 residues: CASTRNGPQHF. The CDR3 DNA is TGTGCCAGCACTCGAAACGGGCCCCAGCATTTT.

This clonotype was seen a handful of times. The chain links TRBV11-1 to TRBJ2-5; 7 bases align to TRBD2. Germline V lookup: CDR1 SGHAT, CDR2 FQDESV (reference sequence). Unmatched junction bases numbered 3, after V lost 4 bases and J lost 1 base. The CDR3 is made up of 14 amino acids. Written as DNA, the CDR3 is TGTGCCAGCAGCTCCAGGACTAGCCAAGAGACCCAGTACTTC. Protein: CASSSRTSQETQYF. The full variable domain, rest sourced from reference TRBV11-1 and TRBJ2-5, is EAEVAQSPRYKITEKSQAVAFWCDPISGHATLYWYRQILGQGPELLVQFQDESVVDDSQLPKDRFSAERLKGVDSTLKIQPAELGDSAMYLCASSSRTSQETQYFGPGTRLLVL.

This clonotype turned up a few times. V gene TRBV7-6 combines with J gene TRBJ2-3; unclear D gene. Germline V gene data show CDR1 as SGHVS and CDR2 as FNYEAQ. V lost 5 bases, J lost 0 bases, and 12 bases lay in between. The CDR3 extends over 15 amino acids. CDR3 loop: CASSLDVRSTDTQYF. The DNA of the CDR3 is TGTGCCAGCAGCCTAGATGTCCGCAGCACAGATACGCAGTATTTT.

This rearrangement joins TRBV14 to TRBJ1-2, with 9 bases lining up with TRBD1. This CDR3 comprises 14 residues. V shed 5 bases, J shed 6 bases, and the junction held 7 bases outside the gene matches. Germline loops: CDR1 SGHDN, CDR2 FVKESK. CDR3 DNA: TGTGCCAGCAGCTGGACAGGGGTGTCAGATGGCTACACCTTC. Protein product: CASSWTGVSDGYTF.

This clonotype was observed at least ten times. CDR3 nucleotides: TGTGCCAGCAGCTTAGAAGGGGGGGATACAGCTTTCTTT. Residues: CASSLEGGDTAFF. The chain is built from TRBV7-2 and TRBJ1-1; D perhaps matches TRBD1 (6 bases). Germline V gene data show CDR1 as SGHTA and CDR2 as FQGNSA. V dropped 1 base and J dropped 10 bases, with 13 bases sitting between them. The CDR3 covers 13 residues. Combining the CDR3 with reference TRBV7-2 and TRBJ1-1 gives the whole variable domain GAGVSQSPSNKVTEKGKDVELRCDPISGHTALYWYRQSLGQGLEFLIYFQGNSAPDKSGLPSDRFSAERTGGSVSTLTIQRTQQEDSAVYLCASSLEGGDTAFFGQGTRLTVV.

On this clonotype: The junction and the germline gene differ at one end; a read error may be behind it. The chain combines TRBV12-3 or TRBV12-4 with TRBJ1-2; 9 bases are a match to TRBD1. CDR3 length: 14 amino acids. The CDR3 region has the DNA TGTGCCAGCAGTTTCCGGGACAGGGTACGATCGAGCCAATTC. Translated: CASSFRDRVRSSQF.

Many counts were recorded for this clonotype. This rearrangement joins TRBV6-1 to TRBJ2-1; D is unclear. The CDR3 length is 15 residues. Trimming removed 2 bases from V and 3 bases from J, with 11 bases in between. Germline CDR1 reads MNHNS; CDR2 reads SASEGT. CDR3 DNA sequence: TGTGCCAGCAGTGAATTCGAGCGAATCTACAATGAGCAGTTCTTC. This gives the protein CASSEFERIYNEQFF.

In this sample, this clonotype turned up many times. V usage is TRBV6-2 or TRBV6-3 and J usage is TRBJ2-1; 11 nucleotides match TRBD1. V trimming: 2 bases; J trimming: 6 bases; junction bases outside the gene matches: 6. The CDR3 spans 16 residues. CDR1 and CDR2 from the germline V gene are MNHEY and SVGEGT. For the CDR3, the DNA is TGTGCCAGCAGTTACGACCTAGGACAGGGGGCCAATGAGCAGTTCTTC. It translates to CASSYDLGQGANEQFF.

The sample holds many counts of this clonotype. This chain joins TRBV29-1 and TRBJ1-1, with D uncertain. This CDR3 is built from 12 residues. V gave up 3 bases and J gave up 0 bases, with 5 bases separating them. CDR1 is SQVTM and CDR2 is ANQGSEA in the germline V gene. The CDR3 DNA reads as TGCAGCGTTGATGCCATGAACACTGAAGCTTTCTTT. Amino acid sequence: CSVDAMNTEAFF.